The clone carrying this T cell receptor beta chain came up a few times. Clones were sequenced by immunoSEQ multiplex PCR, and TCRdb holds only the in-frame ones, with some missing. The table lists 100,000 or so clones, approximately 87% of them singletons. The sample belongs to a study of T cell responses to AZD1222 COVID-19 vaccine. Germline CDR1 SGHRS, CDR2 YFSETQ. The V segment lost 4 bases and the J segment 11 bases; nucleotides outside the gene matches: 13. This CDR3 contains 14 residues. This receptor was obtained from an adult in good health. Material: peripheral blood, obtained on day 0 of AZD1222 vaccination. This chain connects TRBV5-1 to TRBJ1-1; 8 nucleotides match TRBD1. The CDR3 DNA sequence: TGCGCCAGCAGCGTACAAGGACAGGGTGCTAACGCTTTCTTT. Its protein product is CASSVQGQGANAFF.